The 32 T cell receptor beta chains listed next were all sequenced from one sample in a study of blood T cell repertoires in COVID-19. Here immunoSEQ multiplex PCR was the method, and the copy in TCRdb shows in-frame clones only, minus some. The profile shows around 140,000 clones, 65% to 90% of them singletons. Sequenced: peripheral blood. Receptors originate from a man aged 55 to 70 with active or convalescent COVID-19.

This clone showed up just a few times. The rearrangement links TRBV7-9 to TRBJ2-1; unclear D gene. CDR1 and CDR2 from the germline V gene are SEHNR and FQNEAQ (reference sequence). V gave up 2 bases and J gave up 7 bases, with 12 bases separating them. The CDR3 runs 14 residues. CDR3 sequence (DNA): TGTGCCAGCAGCTTATTGCCACCCAGAAATGAGCAGTTCTTC. Encoded protein: CASSLLPPRNEQFF.

V and J are TRBV4-1 and TRBJ1-6, with 7 bases matching TRBD1. Germline CDR1 reads MGHRA; CDR2 reads YSYEKL. The V and J ends lost 7 bases and 6 bases, in that order; junction bases with no gene match: 6. This CDR3 is built from 14 residues. CDR3 in amino acids: CASIGQGGNSPLHF. The CDR3 DNA reads as TGCGCCAGCATCGGGCAGGGGGGTAATTCACCCCTCCACTTT.

This chain uses TRBV28 with TRBJ1-1; D gene ambiguous. Germline CDR1 MDHEN, CDR2 SYDVKM. Trimming cost V 2 bases and J 6 bases, with 7 bases left between them. The CDR3 loop spans 12 amino acids. CDR3 nucleotides: TGTGCCAGCAGTTTAATCGAGGCTGAAGCTTTCTTT. This gives the protein CASSLIEAEAFF.

This sequence joins TRBV4-1 and TRBJ1-1, with D uncertain. Trimming removed 3 bases from V and 8 bases from J, with 10 bases in between. The CDR3 is 12 residues long. Per germline, CDR1 MGHRA and CDR2 YSYEKL. The CDR3 nucleotides read TGCGCCAGCAGCCAGAACACACTAGAAGCTTTCTTT. As protein: CASSQNTLEAFF.

Note on this clone: Other DNA sequences in this specimen translate into the identical CDR3. This rearrangement joins TRBV7-8 to TRBJ1-1; 10 bases agree with TRBD1. The CDR3 totals 16 residues. Losses at the gene ends were 2 bases for V and 1 base for J; bases not matched to a gene: 4. Germline V gene lookup returns CDR1 SGHVS and CDR2 FQNEAQ. CDR3: CASSLRDRGSNTEAFF. The CDR3 coding sequence is TGTGCCAGCAGCTTACGGGACAGGGGCTCGAACACTGAAGCTTTCTTT.

This clone was counted between two and nine times. This sequence joins TRBV7-9 and TRBJ1-2; D might be TRBD1 (5 bases). The V end lost 6 bases, the J end lost 7 bases, and 12 bases lay between the germline ends. The germline V gene has CDR1 SEHNR and CDR2 FQNEAQ (reference sequence). This CDR3 spans 12 amino acids. The CDR3 DNA is TGTGCCAGCAGTCCTGGGGGGATTGGCTACACCTTC. It encodes CASSPGGIGYTF.

The V gene is TRBV19, the J gene TRBJ2-7, with TRBD2 matching over 12 bases. CDR3 length equals 17 residues. The V and J ends lost 1 base and 3 bases, in that order; junction bases with no gene match: 7. In germline, CDR1 is LNHDA, CDR2 SQIVND (reference sequence). CDR3 sequence (DNA): TGTGCCAGTAGTATAGTACTAGCGGGGGGATATATCTACGAGCAGTACTTC. Its translation is CASSIVLAGGYIYEQYF. Combining the CDR3 with reference TRBV19 and TRBJ2-7 gives the whole variable domain DGGITQSPKYLFRKEGQNVTLSCEQNLNHDAMYWYRQDPGQGLRLIYYSQIVNDFQKGDIAEGYSVSREKKESFPLTVTSAQKNPTAFYLCASSIVLAGGYIYEQYFGPGTRLTVT.

V gene TRBV7-2 combines with J gene TRBJ2-3; TRBD2 aligns across 9 bases. CDR3 length: 15 residues. Trimming removed 1 base from V and 6 bases from J; junction bases left unmatched: 5. Per germline, CDR1 SGHTA and CDR2 FQGNSA. CDR3 bases: TGTGCCAGCAGCTTAGTGGGGACTAGCTACGATACGCAGTATTTT. Translated: CASSLVGTSYDTQYF.

V gene TRBV11-2 combines with J gene TRBJ2-3; no definite D call. CDR3 length equals 12 residues. Between the trimmed V and J ends, which lost 7 bases and 3 bases, there was a span of 8 bases. Looked up from germline, CDR1 is SGHAT and CDR2 is FQNNGV. DNA for the CDR3: TGTGCCAGCACTCCTAGTACAGATACGCAGTATTTT. It translates to CASTPSTDTQYF.

This chain connects TRBV6-5 to TRBJ1-2, with TRBD1 matching over 9 bases. CDR3 length: 15 residues. Germline CDR1 reads MNHEY; CDR2 reads SVGAGI. Losses at the gene ends were 2 bases for V and 4 bases for J; bases not matched to a gene: 5. CDR3 region: CASSYRDRDFYGYTF. Here the CDR3 DNA reads TGTGCCAGCAGTTACCGGGACAGGGATTTCTATGGCTACACCTTC.

The gene calls are TRBV7-2 and TRBJ2-3; 8 bases line up with TRBD2. The CDR3 length is 16 residues. The V segment lost 1 base and the J segment 2 bases; nucleotides outside the gene matches: 5. From germline, CDR1 is SGHTA and CDR2 FQGNSA. The CDR3 sequence is CASSLGASGSTDTQYF. The DNA for the CDR3 is TGTGCCAGCAGCTTAGGGGCTAGCGGGTCCACAGATACGCAGTATTTT.

The chain is built from TRBV4-3 and TRBJ2-2; 11 positions match TRBD2. V was clipped by 9 bases and J by 3 bases; unmatched bases: 3. From germline, CDR1 is LGHNA and CDR2 YSLEER. CDR3 length: 14 residues. Here the CDR3 DNA reads TGCGCCAGTAGGACTAGCGGGTACACCGGGGAGCTGTTTTTT. Translation: CASRTSGYTGELFF.

The V call is TRBV7-2, the J call TRBJ2-5, with 11 positions matching TRBD1. V trimming: 4 bases; J trimming: 4 bases; junction bases outside the gene matches: 2. The CDR3 consists of 14 residues. Per the germline V gene, CDR1 is SGHTA and CDR2 is FQGNSA. For the CDR3, the DNA is TGTGCCAGCAGCTCCGGGACAGGGGGAGAGACCCAGTACTTC. The encoded protein is CASSSGTGGETQYF.

This clone was counted a single time. This chain joins TRBV23-1 and TRBJ2-7; no reliable D call. TRBV23-1 is flagged as an ORF with uncertain function. The V end was cut by 3 bases, the J end by 4 bases, with 7 bases between. The CDR3 is 12 residues long. In nucleotides, the CDR3 is TGCGCCAGCAGTCATCAAAATTACGAGCAGTACGTC. Encoded protein: CASSHQNYEQYV.

This clone was observed a single time. The chain uses TRBV7-9 and TRBJ2-7, with D possibly being TRBD1 (6 bases). Trimming took off 0 bases at V and 3 bases at J, with 9 bases between the two ends. The germline V gene encodes CDR1 SEHNR and CDR2 FQNEAQ (reference sequence). This CDR3 comprises 14 residues. The CDR3, as DNA: TGTGCCAGCAGCTTAGCCCTGGACAGCTACGAGCAGTACTTC. Its translation is CASSLALDSYEQYF.

This sequence joins TRBV10-2 and TRBJ2-1, with D perhaps TRBD1 (6 bases). Germline-derived CDR1 and CDR2 are WSHSY and SAAADI. V lost 6 bases, J lost 9 bases, and 21 bases lay in between. The CDR3 length is 15 residues. CDR3: CASRRTAQVSGEQFF. The CDR3 DNA follows: TGCGCCAGCAGACGGACAGCCCAAGTTTCTGGTGAGCAGTTCTTC.

The V and J genes are TRBV25-1 and TRBJ2-5; 12 nucleotides align to TRBD2. Germline CDR1 is MGHDK and CDR2 is SYGVNS. The CDR3 has 16 residues. Trimming removed 1 base from V and 4 bases from J; junction bases left unmatched: 4. The DNA of the CDR3 is TGTGCCAGCAGTGAATGGACGACTAGCGGGAGAGAGACCCAGTACTTC. Translating gives CASSEWTTSGRETQYF.

The J gene is TRBJ1-2, the V gene TRBV14; D unresolved. Per germline, CDR1 SGHDN and CDR2 FVKESK. Deletions cut 1 base from V and 3 bases from J, with 9 bases between. The length of the CDR3 is 14 residues. The CDR3 DNA follows: TGTGCCAGCAGCCAAGCGAGGAATGACTATGGCTACACCTTC. Translation gives CASSQARNDYGYTF.

The V gene is TRBV7-9, the J gene TRBJ2-1; D ambiguous. The CDR3 contains 15 residues. Per the germline V gene, CDR1 is SEHNR and CDR2 is FQNEAQ (reference sequence). The V end lost 1 base, the J end lost 4 bases, and 11 bases lay between the germline ends. The CDR3 sequence: CASSLVRARYNEQFF. CDR3 bases: TGTGCCAGCAGCTTAGTTCGTGCTAGATACAATGAGCAGTTCTTC.

V and J are TRBV9 and TRBJ2-5; D is unclear. The germline V and J ends were trimmed by 4 bases and 2 bases, with 12 bases remaining between them. Germline CDR1 SGDLS, CDR2 YYNGEE. CDR3 length equals 14 residues. CDR3 in amino acids: CASSPRTSQETQYF. DNA for the CDR3: TGTGCCAGCAGCCCCCGAACGAGTCAAGAGACCCAGTACTTC. Filled out from reference TRBV9 and TRBJ2-5, the complete variable domain reads DSGVTQTPKHLITATGQRVTLRCSPRSGDLSVYWYQQSLDQGLQFLIQYYNGEERAKGNILERFSAQQFPDLHSELNLSSLELGDSALYFCASSPRTSQETQYFGPGTRLLVL.

The chain joins TRBV6-6 to TRBJ2-7, with D hard to call. Trimming took 5 bases from V and 0 from J, leaving 8 bases between them. CDR1 and CDR2 from the germline V gene are MNHNY and SVGAGI (reference sequence). This CDR3 spans 13 amino acids. CDR3 amino acids: CASSQSYSYEQYV. In DNA form, the CDR3 reads TGTGCCAGCAGTCAAAGCTACTCCTACGAGCAGTACGTC.

The sample holds a few counts of this clone. V usage is TRBV11-3 and J usage is TRBJ1-2; the match to TRBD1 covers 8 bases. There are 13 residues in the CDR3. The V and J ends lost 4 bases and 4 bases, in that order; junction bases with no gene match: 2. CDR1 is SGHNT, CDR2 YENEEA, per germline. CDR3 amino acids: CASSSGQGYGYTF. In DNA form, the CDR3 reads TGTGCCAGCAGCTCCGGACAGGGCTATGGCTACACCTTC.

This chain uses TRBV30 with TRBJ2-6; D not certain. The CDR3 is made up of 14 amino acids. In germline, CDR1 is GTSNPN, CDR2 SVGIG (reference sequence). The V and J ends lost 5 bases and 0 bases respectively, with 8 bases between them. The CDR3: CAWDQASGANVLTF. Here the CDR3 DNA reads TGTGCCTGGGATCAAGCCTCTGGGGCCAACGTCCTGACTTTC.

This chain uses TRBV12-5 with TRBJ1-1, with D possibly TRBD1 on 6 matching bases. Germline CDR1 and CDR2: LGHNT and FRNRAP. The CDR3 totals 14 residues. V was clipped by 3 bases and J by 5 bases, with 13 bases between them. The CDR3 region has the DNA TGTGCTAGTGGTTTAACAGGGAGCGGAACTGAAGCTTTCTTT. This gives the protein CASGLTGSGTEAFF.

In its sample, this clone was seen once. This chain joins TRBV28 and TRBJ1-2; D unclear. V shed 3 bases and J shed 2 bases, with 7 bases lying between them. The length of the CDR3 is 13 residues. Germline-derived CDR1 and CDR2 are MDHEN and SYDVKM. The CDR3 region has the DNA TGTGCCAGCAGTTTCAACCAGAACTATGGCTACACCTTC. Encoded protein: CASSFNQNYGYTF.

The chain couples TRBV19 to TRBJ1-4, with D hard to call. The germline V gene encodes CDR1 LNHDA and CDR2 SQIVND (reference sequence). V was pared by 4 bases and J by 7 bases, with 13 bases between. The CDR3 spans 14 residues. The CDR3 loop reads CASSRAGFGEKLFF. DNA of the CDR3: TGTGCCAGTAGTAGGGCGGGATTTGGTGAAAAACTGTTTTTT.

This rearrangement joins TRBV11-2 to TRBJ1-4, with 7 bases identical to TRBD1. The V segment lost 5 bases and the J segment 4 bases; nucleotides outside the gene matches: 10. Germline CDR1 SGHAT, CDR2 FQNNGV. The CDR3 runs to 16 residues. The CDR3 loop reads CASSPRTGGFNEKLFF. Written as DNA, the CDR3 is TGTGCCAGCAGCCCGCGGACAGGCGGGTTTAATGAAAAACTGTTTTTT.

The chain combines TRBV11-2 with TRBJ2-7; 8 bases align to TRBD1. CDR1 is SGHAT and CDR2 is FQNNGV in the germline V gene. With 7 bases clipped from V and 5 bases from J, the junction kept 16 bases outside the gene matches. The CDR3 is made up of 16 amino acids. CDR3 DNA sequence: TGTGCCAGCAACCTCCGAACCGGACAGGGAGAACACGAGCAGTACTTC. Its translation is CASNLRTGQGEHEQYF.

The chain recombines TRBV7-9 with TRBJ1-6; 8 positions match TRBD1. This CDR3 spans 15 amino acids. The trim removed 2 bases at V and 9 bases at J, leaving 6 bases unmatched. CDR1 and CDR2 (germline): SEHNR, FQNEAQ (reference sequence). The CDR3 region has the DNA TGTGCCAGCAGCTTACGGGACAGGATAAGTTCACCCCTCCACTTT. Residues: CASSLRDRISSPLHF.

This chain connects TRBV7-8 to TRBJ1-5; D may be TRBD1 (5 bases). The V end was cut by 6 bases, the J end by 6 bases, with 12 bases between. CDR1 is SGHVS, CDR2 FQNEAQ, per germline. The CDR3 has 13 amino acids. The CDR3 sequence is CASRLQEGQPQHF. The CDR3, as DNA: TGTGCCAGCAGGTTACAGGAAGGTCAGCCCCAGCATTTT.

The J gene is TRBJ1-1, the V gene TRBV11-2; D possibly corresponds to TRBD1 (5 bases). The V gene lost 1 base and the J gene lost 5 bases, with 8 bases spanning the gap. This CDR3 spans 13 amino acids. Germline CDR1 and CDR2: SGHAT and FQNNGV. The CDR3 here is CASSLGQGTEAFF. In DNA form, the CDR3 reads TGTGCCAGCAGCTTAGGCCAGGGTACTGAAGCTTTCTTT.

This clone has at least ten counts. The gene calls are TRBV27 and TRBJ2-7; 7 bases agree with TRBD1. The trim removed 6 bases at V and 0 bases at J, leaving 2 bases unmatched. CDR1 and CDR2 from the germline V gene are MNHEY and SMNVEV (reference sequence). This CDR3 region has 13 residues. The CDR3 DNA reads TGTGCCAGCAGAGACAGGGACTCCTACGAGCAGTACTTC. It codes for CASRDRDSYEQYF.